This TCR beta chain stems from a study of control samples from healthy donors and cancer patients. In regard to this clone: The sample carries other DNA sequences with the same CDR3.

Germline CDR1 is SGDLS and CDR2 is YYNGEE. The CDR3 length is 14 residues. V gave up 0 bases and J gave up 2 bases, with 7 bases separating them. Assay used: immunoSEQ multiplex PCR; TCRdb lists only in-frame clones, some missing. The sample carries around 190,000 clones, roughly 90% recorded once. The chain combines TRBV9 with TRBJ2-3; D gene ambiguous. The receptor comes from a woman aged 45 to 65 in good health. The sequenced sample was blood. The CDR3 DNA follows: TGTGCCAGCAGCGTAGCTACCTCCACAGATACGCAGTATTTT. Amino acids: CASSVATSTDTQYF.